A single sample gave rise to the 32 T cell receptor beta chains below, sequenced in a study of beta chain features in type 1 diabetes (dated by TCRdb to between 2018 and 2020). Libraries came from the immunoSEQ multiplex PCR assay. The entire amount of isolated RNA was reverse transcribed using the High Capacity cDNA Reverse Transcription Kit, so the sequenced TCRB transcripts were expressed ones. In its TCRdb copy, this immuneACCESS table keeps in-frame sequences only and misses some clones. Where compared with another copy, unresolved V genes explain less than half of these, and the others have no known cause. This sample lists about 320,000 clones; 14% were detected once. The ten biggest clones cover more than 6.5% of the sample. Material for sequencing was central memory CD4+ T cells from blood. The source of these receptors is a man under 40 in good health.

This clone was counted a few times. This rearrangement joins TRBV11-3 to TRBJ2-1; 8 bases fit TRBD2. After removal of 5 bases from V and 4 bases from J, the junction contained 7 bases not matched to a gene. The CDR3 spans 15 residues. Germline assignment: CDR1 SGHNT and CDR2 YENEEA. The CDR3 DNA is TGTGCCAGCAGCCCCCGGGGGGGCGGGTACAATGAGCAGTTCTTC. Encoded protein: CASSPRGGGYNEQFF.

The count of this clone is one. The rearrangement links TRBV6-1 to TRBJ2-6; TRBD1 matches at 9 bases. The V gene's germline CDR1 is MNHNS and CDR2 SASEGT. The CDR3 is made up of 19 amino acids. V was pared by 1 base and J by 0 bases, with 7 bases of the junction left unmatched. For the CDR3, the DNA is TGTGCCAGCAGTGAAGAATATGGGACAGGGAGCTCTGGGGCCAACGTCCTGACTTTC. Protein: CASSEEYGTGSSGANVLTF.

In this sample, this clone turned up a few times. This rearrangement joins TRBV11-2 to TRBJ2-7; tentative D call: TRBD1 (5 bases). Germline-derived CDR1 and CDR2 are SGHAT and FQNNGV. The CDR3 length is 15 residues. V was cut by 0 bases and J by 3 bases, with 12 bases left in between. This CDR3 is CASSLDRGRLYEQYF. The CDR3 DNA follows: TGTGCCAGCAGCTTAGATAGGGGCAGACTCTACGAGCAGTACTTC.

V usage is TRBV6-5 and J usage is TRBJ1-3, with D unresolved. V lost 10 bases to trimming and J lost 3 bases, with 16 bases between them. The CDR3 is made up of 14 amino acids. Germline values: CDR1 MNHEY, CDR2 SVGAGI. In DNA, the CDR3 is TGTGCCATCTGGGAAGGGATGCATGGAAACACCATATATTTT. Protein sequence: CAIWEGMHGNTIYF.

V usage is TRBV7-9 and J usage is TRBJ2-3, with D perhaps TRBD1 or TRBD2 (5 bases each). The CDR3 length is 14 residues. Trimming took off 1 base at V and 8 bases at J, with 13 bases between the two ends. Looked up from germline, CDR1 is SEHNR and CDR2 is FQNEAQ (reference sequence). The CDR3 bases are TGTGCCAGCAGCTTAGGGAAGGGACGCGCTACGCAGTATTTT. This codes for CASSLGKGRATQYF.

This clone has more than one count but fewer than ten. This chain joins TRBV7-2 and TRBJ1-6; no clear D gene. V lost 4 bases and J lost 0, with 1 base in between. The CDR3 extends over 13 amino acids. The germline CDR1 and CDR2 sequences are SGHTA and FQGNSA. The CDR3 nucleotides read TGTGCCAGCAGCTCCTCCTATAATTCACCCCTCCACTTT. As protein: CASSSSYNSPLHF.

V gene TRBV7-2 combines with J gene TRBJ1-1; 7 positions agree with TRBD1. The CDR3 has 15 amino acids. Germline V gives CDR1 SGHTA, CDR2 FQGNSA. After removal of 5 bases from V and 0 bases from J, the junction contained 6 bases not matched to a gene. The CDR3 DNA is TGTGCCAGCAGCCTCGCAGGGGGGTTGAACACTGAAGCTTTCTTT. Protein: CASSLAGGLNTEAFF.

The chain carries TRBV4-3 and TRBJ1-2, with 7 bases lining up with TRBD1. The CDR3 is 13 residues long. CDR1 and CDR2 (germline): LGHNA, YSLEER. The V and J ends lost 0 bases and 7 bases, in that order; junction bases with no gene match: 2. In DNA, the CDR3 is TGCGCCAGCAGCCAAGAGACAGGGAGTGGCTACACCTTC. This translates into CASSQETGSGYTF.

The chain employs TRBV7-2 and TRBJ2-7; D is tentatively TRBD1 or TRBD2 (5 bases each). This CDR3 is 17 amino acids long. V lost 2 bases to trimming and J lost 7 bases, with 24 bases between them. CDR1 and CDR2 from the germline V gene are SGHTA and FQGNSA. Written as DNA, the CDR3 is TGTGCCAGCAGCTTACTTTTTATCGGGACCCAATATGGGGAGCAGTACTTC. Its translation: CASSLLFIGTQYGEQYF.

The rearrangement uses TRBV27 and TRBJ1-1; TRBD1 is a possible D gene (5 bases). The germline gives CDR1 MNHEY, CDR2 SMNVEV (reference sequence). The CDR3 is 14 amino acids. Trimming removed 5 bases from V and 1 base from J, with 11 bases in between. The CDR3 DNA is TGTGCCAGCAGTGAACCAGGGTCGAACACTGAAGCTTTCTTT. This sequence encodes CASSEPGSNTEAFF.

This clone has ten or more counts. The genes are TRBV7-2 and TRBJ2-1; the match to TRBD1 covers 9 bases. Germline lookup yields CDR1 SGHTA and CDR2 FQGNSA. Trimming at V came to 1 base and at J to 15 bases, leaving 7 bases not matched to a gene. The CDR3 consists of 13 residues. The CDR3 nucleotides read TGTGCCAGCAGCTTAGACCCCGGGACAGGGTTGTTCTTC. Translating gives CASSLDPGTGLFF.

This clone was detected only a few times. The chain recombines TRBV7-2 with TRBJ2-5; 10 positions agree with TRBD2. The germline V gene encodes CDR1 SGHTA and CDR2 FQGNSA. The CDR3 has 14 amino acids. J lost 6 bases, V lost 7 bases, and 8 bases had no gene match. CDR3 loop: CASTPASGRKTQYF. CDR3 coding DNA: TGTGCCAGCACCCCGGCTAGCGGGAGAAAGACCCAGTACTTC.

This clone was observed a few times. The chain recombines TRBV5-8 with TRBJ2-3; 12 bases are a match to TRBD1. In germline, CDR1 is SGHTS, CDR2 YDEGEE. V was pared by 0 bases and J by 1 base, with 3 bases of the junction left unmatched. CDR3 length: 17 residues. CDR3 coding DNA: TGTGCCAGCAGCTTGGGGGACAGGGGGCAAGGCACAGATACGCAGTATTTT. Translation: CASSLGDRGQGTDTQYF.

This clone was counted between two and nine times. The chain recombines TRBV7-8 with TRBJ1-1, with D perhaps TRBD1 (5 bases). Germline CDR1 reads SGHVS; CDR2 reads FQNEAQ. Deletions cut 2 bases from V and 11 bases from J, with 12 bases between. There are 12 residues in the CDR3. The CDR3 loop is CASSLSVGEAFF. In DNA, the CDR3 is TGTGCCAGCAGCTTATCTGTAGGGGAGGCTTTCTTT.

The chain carries TRBV6-6 and TRBJ1-2; D ambiguous. With 2 bases removed from V and 0 bases from J, the gap between germline ends came to 7 bases. Per germline, CDR1 MNHNY and CDR2 SVGAGI (reference sequence). The CDR3 length is 14 residues. The CDR3 here is CASSYTSANYGYTF. The CDR3 coding sequence is TGTGCCAGCAGTTACACTTCAGCTAACTATGGCTACACCTTC.

This clone has just a few counts. The genes are TRBV7-8 and TRBJ2-5; TRBD1 or TRBD2 may be the D gene (6 bases each). V was clipped by 5 bases and J by 5 bases, with 12 bases between them. There are 13 residues in the CDR3. CDR1 is SGHVS, CDR2 FQNEAQ, per germline. The CDR3 sequence is CASSLGGLETQYF. CDR3 sequence (DNA): TGTGCCAGCAGCCTTGGGGGGCTGGAGACCCAGTACTTC. The full variable domain, completed using reference TRBV7-8 and TRBJ2-5, is GAGVSQSPRYKVAKRGQDVALRCDPISGHVSLFWYQQALGQGPEFLTYFQNEAQLDKSGLPSDRFFAERPEGSVSTLKIQRTQQEDSAVYLCASSLGGLETQYFGPGTRLLVL.

The sample holds a few counts of this clone. The gene calls are TRBV7-2 and TRBJ1-2; tentatively, D is TRBD1 (5 bases). Trimming removed 5 bases from V and 6 bases from J, with 13 bases in between. The CDR3 has 13 amino acids. Per the germline V gene, CDR1 is SGHTA and CDR2 is FQGNSA. The CDR3 DNA sequence: TGTGCCAGCAGCCAAGGGGCGGCAGATGGCTACACCTTC. Translation gives CASSQGAADGYTF.

Points on this clone: The sample contains more than one DNA sequence encoding this CDR3. The chain carries TRBV5-4 and TRBJ2-5; 7 nucleotides agree with TRBD2. CDR1 is SGHNT, CDR2 YYREEE, per germline (reference sequence). After removal of 4 bases from V and 2 bases from J, the junction contained 2 bases not matched to a gene. This CDR3 has 13 residues. The CDR3 loop is CASSRGDQETQYF. For the CDR3, the DNA is TGTGCCAGCAGCCGGGGGGATCAAGAGACCCAGTACTTC.

The chain uses TRBV4-3 and TRBJ2-5, with D hard to call. The V and J ends lost 0 bases and 5 bases respectively, with 7 bases between them. Germline loops: CDR1 LGHNA, CDR2 YSLEER. The CDR3 loop spans 13 amino acids. The CDR3 DNA sequence: TGCGCCAGCAGCCAAGATTACGGGGAGACCCAGTACTTC. This gives the protein CASSQDYGETQYF.

In this sample, this clone turned up many times. V usage is TRBV18 and J usage is TRBJ1-1, with a weak D call TRBD1 (6 bases). Per germline, CDR1 KGHSH and CDR2 LQKENI. The CDR3 is made up of 13 amino acids. V dropped 6 bases and J dropped 1 base, with 9 bases sitting between them. The CDR3 sequence: CASSVGQNTEAFF. The CDR3 DNA reads as TGTGCCAGCTCGGTGGGACAGAACACTGAAGCTTTCTTT.

The chain recombines TRBV9 with TRBJ1-3; D is uncertain. CDR3 length: 15 amino acids. CDR1 is SGDLS, CDR2 YYNGEE, per germline. Between the trimmed V and J ends, which lost 4 bases and 0 bases, there was a span of 11 bases. For the CDR3, the DNA is TGTGCCAGCAGCCCCCGACTCATCTCTGGAAACACCATATATTTT. Its translation is CASSPRLISGNTIYF.

This clone appeared a few times. The genes are TRBV7-3 and TRBJ2-3, with 8 nucleotides matching TRBD2. Looked up from germline, CDR1 is SGHTA and CDR2 is FQGTGA. This CDR3 has 16 amino acids. J lost 6 bases, V lost 0 bases, and 8 bases had no gene match. The chain's CDR3 is CASSLTLGLAGDTQYF. Here the CDR3 DNA reads TGTGCCAGCAGCTTAACTCTAGGACTAGCAGGGGATACGCAGTATTTT.

The chain recombines TRBV6-5 with TRBJ2-7; no reliable D call. In germline, CDR1 is MNHEY, CDR2 SVGAGI. This CDR3 is 13 amino acids long. The ends were cut back, 5 bases at V and 3 bases at J, with 11 bases in the middle. For the CDR3, the DNA is TGTGCCAGCAGTAGCAGGCAGAACTACGAGCAGTACGTC. Translation: CASSSRQNYEQYV.

Only a few counts were recorded for this clone. In DNA, the CDR3 is TGTGCCAGCAGCGTAGTGGGGGGGATCAGTGAAGCTTTCTTT. Its protein is CASSVVGGISEAFF. The chain links TRBV9 to TRBJ1-1; TRBD1 is a possible D gene (5 bases). Trimming took 0 bases from V and 7 from J, leaving 13 bases between them. The germline V gene encodes CDR1 SGDLS and CDR2 YYNGEE. The CDR3 is 14 residues long.

The chain uses TRBV29-1 and TRBJ1-2; perhaps TRBD1 as D (6 bases). The germline V and J ends were trimmed by 6 bases and 4 bases, with 21 bases remaining between them. Per the germline V gene, CDR1 is SQVTM and CDR2 is ANQGSEA. The CDR3 loop spans 15 amino acids. The CDR3: CSVNQGAGGAYGYTF. The CDR3 bases are TGCAGCGTCAACCAGGGAGCGGGGGGCGCCTATGGCTACACCTTC.

V usage is TRBV7-9 and J usage is TRBJ2-7; 9 nucleotides agree with TRBD1. V dropped 5 bases and J dropped 6; count of bases not matched to a gene: 5. CDR3 length: 13 amino acids. Germline V gene sequence: CDR1 SEHNR, CDR2 FQNEAQ (reference sequence). The CDR3 is CASSPDRGPEQYF. CDR3 bases: TGTGCCAGCAGCCCGGACAGGGGACCCGAGCAGTACTTC.

This clone came up a few times. An end of the junction does not agree with germline; a read error may underlie this. J is TRBJ2-6 and V is TRBV7-8, with no clear D. Germline lookup yields CDR1 SGHVS and CDR2 FQNEAQ. CDR3 length: 13 residues. The CDR3 protein is CASSLWTGDHVSF. The CDR3 region has the DNA TGTGCCAGCAGCTTATGGACCGGTGACCACGTTTCTTTC.

This clone was seen only a few times. The germline gene is not matched at one end of the junction; a read error may be the cause. V gene TRBV5-4 combines with J gene TRBJ1-2; D possibly corresponds to TRBD1 (5 bases). The germline V gene encodes CDR1 SGHNT and CDR2 YYREEE (reference sequence). The CDR3 contains 16 residues. The CDR3 protein is CASSQDRGAGSGGYTF. The CDR3, as DNA: TGCGCCAGCAGCCAAGATCGGGGCGCAGGGTCAGGTGGCTACACCTTC.

This clone came up a few times. The chain carries TRBV7-8 and TRBJ2-1; weak D call: TRBD2 (6 bases). Per the germline V gene, CDR1 is SGHVS and CDR2 is FQNEAQ. The V gene lost 7 bases and the J gene lost 2 bases, with 9 bases spanning the gap. There are 13 residues in the CDR3. CDR3 nucleotides: TGTGCCAGCATCAAGCGGGCCTACAATGAGCAGTTCTTC. Protein sequence: CASIKRAYNEQFF. Drawing the rest from reference TRBV7-8 and TRBJ2-1, the complete variable domain is GAGVSQSPRYKVAKRGQDVALRCDPISGHVSLFWYQQALGQGPEFLTYFQNEAQLDKSGLPSDRFFAERPEGSVSTLKIQRTQQEDSAVYLCASIKRAYNEQFFGPGTRLTVL.

The sample holds a few counts of this clone. This chain uses TRBV11-2 with TRBJ2-3; no clear D. This CDR3 comprises 15 residues. Trimming took 3 bases from V and 1 from J, leaving 11 bases between them. Germline CDR1 reads SGHAT; CDR2 reads FQNNGV. The CDR3 DNA follows: TGTGCCAGCAGCTTTCGTTTCGGGCGCACAGATACGCAGTATTTT. As protein: CASSFRFGRTDTQYF.

The V call is TRBV5-1, the J call TRBJ2-3; D is perhaps TRBD2 (5 bases). Germline values: CDR1 SGHRS, CDR2 YFSETQ. Trimming left V 4 bases short and J 1 base short, with 13 bases between. CDR3 length equals 15 residues. The CDR3 is CASSPEGQRTDTQYF. The CDR3 coding sequence is TGCGCCAGCAGCCCAGAGGGCCAGCGCACAGATACGCAGTATTTT.

CDR3 loop: CASSLTYRETQYF. The CDR3 nucleotides are TGTGCCAGCAGCTTAACCTATAGGGAGACCCAGTACTTC. This sequence joins TRBV7-2 and TRBJ2-5; D is undetermined. The V and J ends lost 2 bases and 5 bases respectively, with 9 bases between them. In germline, CDR1 is SGHTA, CDR2 FQGNSA. The CDR3 loop spans 13 amino acids.